Below are 8 T cell receptor beta chains sequenced from a single sample in a study of T-cell reconstitution after alpha-beta-depleted transplantation in children (TCRdb year 2016). Per the publication, the treatment or condition label means: allogeneic hematopoietic cell transplantation with graft depleted of TCRalphabeta T cells and CD19 B cells. Receptor libraries were prepared by PCR. TCRdb names Illumina HiSeq 2500 as the instrument used. TCR library preparation used molecular barcoding, with unique molecular identifiers applied to normalize quantification of the TCRbeta repertoire. The public reads were reanalyzed by TCRdb: fastp trimming at Q25, MiXCR alignment, in-frame beta chains only. Every distinct CDR3 protein forms one entry, paired with its most common genes and DNA. Present in this sample are about 340,000 distinct CDR3 sequences, 15% to 20% of which were seen just once. The top ten hold around two fifths of the sample.

Sequenced here: PBMCs, mostly from graft donor cells, sampled 360 days after TCRalphabeta/CD19-depleted stem cell transplant. All receptors derive from a male patient aged 2 to 9 who had a stem cell transplant for acute lymphoblastic leukemia, so the T cells may come from the graft donor.

This clonotype has a handful of counts. The rearrangement links TRBV12-3 or TRBV12-4 to TRBJ2-5; D might be TRBD2 (5 bases). V lost 3 bases to trimming and J lost 5 bases, with 13 bases between them. The CDR3 totals 14 residues. CDR3 sequence (DNA): TGTGCCAGCAGTTTCGGTTTGGTAGCGGAGACCCAGTACTTC. This translates into CASSFGLVAETQYF.

This chain links TRBV11-1 with TRBJ2-1; a possible D gene is TRBD2 (6 bases). With 1 base removed from V and 4 bases from J, the gap between germline ends came to 20 bases. The CDR3 runs to 18 residues. Germline CDR1 is SGHAT and CDR2 is FQDESV (reference sequence). DNA for the CDR3: TGTGCCAGCAGCTTAGTGACCGCGGGACTTACTAATTACAATGAGCAGTTCTTC. This gives the protein CASSLVTAGLTNYNEQFF.

This chain links TRBV5-5 with TRBJ2-1; D perhaps matches TRBD2 (6 bases). This CDR3 comprises 14 residues. CDR1 is SGHKS, CDR2 YYEKEE, per germline (reference sequence). Trimming left V 3 bases short and J 5 bases short, with 12 bases between. In nucleotides, the CDR3 is TGTGCCAGCAGCTCCGGGAGAGGTAACAATGAGCAGTTCTTC. This sequence encodes CASSSGRGNNEQFF.

This clonotype showed up many times. The gene calls are TRBV21-1 and TRBJ1-2. TRBV21-1 is marked as a pseudogene. The CDR3 runs 12 residues. CDR3 nucleotides: TGTGCCAGACGAAACCTGGACTATGGCTACACCTTC. Protein: CARRNLDYGYTF.

The chain employs TRBV9 and TRBJ2-5, with D maybe TRBD1 (6 bases). The CDR3 loop spans 14 amino acids. The germline V gene encodes CDR1 SGDLS and CDR2 YYNGEE. V lost 3 bases and J 5 bases, leaving 14 bases between the germline ends. CDR3 sequence reads: CASSGGQPQETQYF. The CDR3 bases are TGTGCCAGCAGCGGTGGACAGCCCCAGGAGACCCAGTACTTC.

This clonotype was recorded at least ten times. The rearrangement links TRBV12-3 or TRBV12-4 to TRBJ2-1, with TRBD2 matching over 8 bases. The CDR3 loop spans 15 amino acids. J lost 2 bases, V lost 1 base, and 1 base had no gene match. This CDR3 is CASSLVGLAYNEQFF. The CDR3 DNA follows: TGTGCCAGCAGTTTAGTGGGACTAGCCTACAATGAGCAGTTCTTC.

The gene calls are TRBV18 and TRBJ2-7, with D maybe TRBD2 (10 bases). V was pared by 5 bases and J by 3 bases, with 29 bases between. The CDR3 is 19 residues long. Germline V gene sequence: CDR1 KGHSH, CDR2 LQKENI. The DNA of the CDR3 is TGTGCCAGCTCAATCACAGGGGGCACCGGGACTAGCGCCTTCTACGAGCAGTACTTC. It is translated as CASSITGGTGTSAFYEQYF.

V is TRBV5-1 and J is TRBJ1-3, with TRBD1 identical over 8 bases. The V gene end was trimmed by 1 base and the J gene end by 0 bases; junction bases not matched to a gene: 3. This CDR3 spans 16 amino acids. Germline V gene sequence: CDR1 SGHRS, CDR2 YFSETQ. CDR3 amino acids: CASSLPGQASGNTIYF. As DNA, the CDR3 is TGCGCCAGCAGCTTGCCGGGACAGGCCTCTGGAAACACCATATATTTT.